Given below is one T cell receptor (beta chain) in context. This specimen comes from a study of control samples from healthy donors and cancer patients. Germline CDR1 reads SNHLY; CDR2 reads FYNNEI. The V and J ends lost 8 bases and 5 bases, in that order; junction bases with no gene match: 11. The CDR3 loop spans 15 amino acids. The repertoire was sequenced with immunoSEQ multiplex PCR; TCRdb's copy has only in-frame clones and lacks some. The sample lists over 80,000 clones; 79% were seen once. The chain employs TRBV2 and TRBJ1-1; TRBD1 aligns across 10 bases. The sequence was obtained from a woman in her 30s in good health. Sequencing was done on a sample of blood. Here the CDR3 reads CASGADRGLVTEAFF. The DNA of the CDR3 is TGTGCCAGCGGCGCCGACAGGGGGCTAGTGACTGAAGCTTTCTTT.